This T cell receptor (beta chain) was captured in a study of blood T cell repertoires in COVID-19. How the authors handled the data: Estimation of nucleated cell counts was performed using reference gene primer amplification. Sequencing was performed with immunoSEQ multiplex PCR; in TCRdb, only in-frame clones are kept and a portion is missing. V and J calls and clone size come straight from that table; D and trimming were deduced from the DNA. The sample holds 250,000 to 300,000 clones, approximately 81% seen once. Sequenced material: PBMCs or T cells enriched from blood (not recorded which). The TCR was taken from a woman in her forties or fifties who had been exposed to COVID-19.

The DNA of the CDR3 is TGTGCCAGTAGTCAGCCGGCCCAGGGGTGGCAGCCCCAGCATTTT. It encodes CASSQPAQGWQPQHF. V is TRBV19 and J is TRBJ1-5; a weak D match, TRBD1 (6 bases). V was cut by 5 bases and J by 7 bases, with 18 bases left in between. CDR1 is LNHDA and CDR2 is SQIVND in the germline V gene (reference sequence). The CDR3 extends over 15 amino acids.